This passage covers 18 T cell receptor beta chains from one sample sequenced in a study of blood T cell repertoires in COVID-19. The repertoire was sequenced with immunoSEQ multiplex PCR; TCRdb's copy has only in-frame clones and lacks some. Among about 180,000 clones listed, roughly 88% were seen once. Material: peripheral blood. Source of these receptors: a woman in her 30s with acute or convalescent COVID-19.

The V call is TRBV5-4, the J call TRBJ2-7, with unresolved D. There are 13 residues in the CDR3. Germline assignment: CDR1 SGHNT and CDR2 YYREEE (reference sequence). V lost 3 bases, J lost 5 bases, and 12 bases lay in between. CDR3 protein: CASSSKPGDEQYF. The CDR3 DNA is TGTGCCAGCAGCTCCAAACCAGGCGACGAGCAGTACTTC.

The chain employs TRBV6-4 and TRBJ2-3; D gene ambiguous. V dropped 8 bases and J dropped 3 bases, with 12 bases sitting between them. Germline values: CDR1 MRHNA, CDR2 SNTAGT. CDR3 size: 13 residues. The CDR3 sequence: CASARFWTDTQYF. The CDR3 DNA reads as TGTGCCAGCGCCCGGTTTTGGACAGATACGCAGTATTTT.

The chain uses TRBV5-4 and TRBJ2-3; 14 nucleotides align to TRBD2. Germline CDR1 is SGHNT and CDR2 is YYREEE (reference sequence). The CDR3 is 17 amino acids. J gave up 4 bases and V 3 bases, and 7 bases lay outside the gene matches. The CDR3 protein is CASSSGTSGRVADTQYF. The CDR3 bases are TGTGCCAGCAGCTCCGGGACTAGCGGGAGAGTAGCAGATACGCAGTATTTT.

Points on this clone: No DNA is shown, since the ends of the CDR3 on it are uncertain; the CDR3 is the one TCRdb lists. The chain links TRBV21-1 to TRBJ2-6; TRBD2, the table's D call, was not compared with the DNA. TRBV21-1 is described as a pseudogene. The CDR3 has 19 residues if both end residues are counted. The CDR3 region is CASSKDQWGRGSGANVLTF.

The V gene is TRBV5-4, the J gene TRBJ2-3; 7 bases are a match to TRBD1. CDR1 and CDR2 (germline): SGHNT, YYREEE (reference sequence). V lost 4 bases to trimming and J lost 2 bases; unmatched junction nucleotides: 7. CDR3 size: 15 residues. CDR3 DNA: TGTGCCAGCAGCATCCCGGGACAGATCACAGATACGCAGTATTTT. Its translation: CASSIPGQITDTQYF.

The chain joins TRBV2 to TRBJ2-1; D uncertain. Trimming removed 4 bases from V and 10 bases from J, with 11 bases in between. CDR1 SNHLY and CDR2 FYNNEI come from the germline V gene. The CDR3 runs to 12 residues. CDR3 nucleotide sequence: TGTGCCAGCAGTGTATCGCTAGGAGAGCAGTTCTTC. It codes for CASSVSLGEQFF. The variable domain in full, with the rest retrieved from reference TRBV2 and TRBJ2-1, is EPEVTQTPSHQVTQMGQEVILRCVPISNHLYFYWYRQILGQKVEFLVSFYNNEISEKSEIFDDQFSVERPDGSNFTLKIRSTKLEDSAMYFCASSVSLGEQFFGPGTRLTVL.

J is TRBJ1-5 and V is TRBV6-2 or TRBV6-3; the D gene is possibly TRBD1 (6 bases). Germline CDR1 is MNHEY and CDR2 is SVGEGT. The CDR3 contains 14 residues. With 4 bases removed from V and 3 bases from J, the gap between germline ends came to 10 bases. This chain's CDR3 is CASSFNRVNQPQHF. The CDR3 bases are TGTGCCAGCAGTTTTAACAGGGTCAATCAGCCCCAGCATTTT.

The V gene is TRBV5-4, the J gene TRBJ2-7; possible D gene TRBD1, 6 bases. The V end lost 0 bases, the J end lost 2 bases, and 12 bases lay between the germline ends. The CDR3 has 15 residues. Germline V gene sequence: CDR1 SGHNT, CDR2 YYREEE (reference sequence). The CDR3 nucleotides are TGTGCCAGCAGCTTGGCAGGGGCAAGCCCCTACGAGCAGTACTTC. Protein: CASSLAGASPYEQYF.

This clone was seen a handful of times. The chain's CDR3 is CASSPLGGISGNTIYF. The CDR3 DNA follows: TGTGCCAGCAGTCCTTTGGGGGGTATCTCTGGAAACACCATATATTTT. The chain carries TRBV28 and TRBJ1-3, with D possibly matching TRBD1 (5 bases). This CDR3 has 16 residues. V lost 5 bases and J lost 0, with 14 bases in between. Germline CDR1 is MDHEN and CDR2 is SYDVKM.

J is TRBJ2-5 and V is TRBV2; no clear D. Trimming cost V 4 bases and J 5 bases, with 5 bases left between them. CDR1 is SNHLY and CDR2 is FYNNEI in the germline V gene. The CDR3 runs 11 residues. The chain's CDR3 is CASSAGETQYF. The CDR3 coding sequence is TGTGCCAGCAGTGCCGGGGAGACCCAGTACTTC.

Of note for this clone: Other DNA sequences of this sample code for an identical CDR3. This chain links TRBV18 with TRBJ2-1; D possibly corresponds to TRBD2 (5 bases). Germline CDR1 KGHSH, CDR2 LQKENI. The CDR3 contains 14 residues. V was clipped by 2 bases and J by 1 base, with 6 bases between them. The DNA for the CDR3 is TGTGCCAGCTCACCAACTAGGTCCTACAATGAGCAGTTCTTC. Protein: CASSPTRSYNEQFF.

The chain combines TRBV11-3 with TRBJ2-1, with a possible D match to TRBD2 (6 bases). Trimming left V 7 bases short and J 2 bases short, with 9 bases between. Germline V gives CDR1 SGHNT, CDR2 YENEEA. The CDR3 is 13 residues long. The CDR3 DNA is TGTGCCAGCATGGAGGGGACCTACAATGAGCAGTTCTTC. This encodes CASMEGTYNEQFF.

V usage is TRBV11-3 and J usage is TRBJ2-3; 9 bases align to TRBD2. Germline CDR1 and CDR2: SGHNT and YENEEA. After removal of 0 bases from V and 3 bases from J, the junction contained 7 bases not matched to a gene. The CDR3 is 17 amino acids. CDR3 DNA: TGTGCCAGCAGCTTAGATACAGGGCGGGAGGGGACAGATACGCAGTATTTT. Translating gives CASSLDTGREGTDTQYF.

The rearrangement uses TRBV6-5 and TRBJ1-2, with D hard to call. This CDR3 contains 12 residues. V was clipped by 5 bases and J by 5 bases, with 9 bases between them. Germline values: CDR1 MNHEY, CDR2 SVGAGI. The CDR3 DNA reads TGTGCCAGCAGTCTTGGGAGGTATGGCTACACCTTC. This gives the protein CASSLGRYGYTF.

CDR3 amino acids: CSVDSGTGAGEQYF. In nucleotides, the CDR3 is TGCAGCGTGGACTCCGGGACAGGGGCTGGGGAGCAGTACTTC. V and J are TRBV29-1 and TRBJ2-7, with 10 nucleotides matching TRBD1. The germline gives CDR1 SQVTM, CDR2 ANQGSEA. Unmatched junction bases numbered 12, after V lost 6 bases and J lost 7 bases. This CDR3 is 14 amino acids long.

The rearrangement uses TRBV6-5 and TRBJ1-5; TRBD1 might be the D (5 bases). The CDR3 runs to 15 residues. The germline gives CDR1 MNHEY, CDR2 SVGAGI. V shed 5 bases and J shed 5 bases, with 16 bases lying between them. CDR3 sequence reads: CASSPFWVGDQPQHF. In DNA, the CDR3 is TGTGCCAGCAGTCCGTTTTGGGTAGGGGATCAGCCCCAGCATTTT.

V is TRBV15 and J is TRBJ1-1; D is perhaps TRBD1 (5 bases). This CDR3 is 14 amino acids long. From germline, CDR1 is LNHNV and CDR2 YYDKDF (reference sequence). The V and J ends lost 4 bases and 5 bases respectively, with 14 bases between them. Written as DNA, the CDR3 is TGTGCCACCAGCACCATCTCGGGGGGTACTGAAGCTTTCTTT. As protein: CATSTISGGTEAFF.

This clone has more than one count but fewer than ten. The chain is built from TRBV7-9 and TRBJ2-3; TRBD1 matches 7 bases. The germline V gene has CDR1 SEHNR and CDR2 FQNEAQ (reference sequence). With V trimmed by 8 bases and J by 5 bases, 10 bases remained unmatched. This CDR3 is 14 amino acids long. The CDR3 reads CASSKAGGGDTQYF. The CDR3 region has the DNA TGTGCCAGCTCCAAGGCAGGGGGTGGAGATACGCAGTATTTT. Using reference TRBV7-9 and TRBJ2-3 for the parts outside the CDR3, the full variable domain is DTGVSQNPRHKITKRGQNVTFRCDPISEHNRLYWYRQTLGQGPEFLTYFQNEAQLEKSRLLSDRFSAERPKGSFSTLEIQRTEQGDSAMYLCASSKAGGGDTQYFGPGTRLTVL.